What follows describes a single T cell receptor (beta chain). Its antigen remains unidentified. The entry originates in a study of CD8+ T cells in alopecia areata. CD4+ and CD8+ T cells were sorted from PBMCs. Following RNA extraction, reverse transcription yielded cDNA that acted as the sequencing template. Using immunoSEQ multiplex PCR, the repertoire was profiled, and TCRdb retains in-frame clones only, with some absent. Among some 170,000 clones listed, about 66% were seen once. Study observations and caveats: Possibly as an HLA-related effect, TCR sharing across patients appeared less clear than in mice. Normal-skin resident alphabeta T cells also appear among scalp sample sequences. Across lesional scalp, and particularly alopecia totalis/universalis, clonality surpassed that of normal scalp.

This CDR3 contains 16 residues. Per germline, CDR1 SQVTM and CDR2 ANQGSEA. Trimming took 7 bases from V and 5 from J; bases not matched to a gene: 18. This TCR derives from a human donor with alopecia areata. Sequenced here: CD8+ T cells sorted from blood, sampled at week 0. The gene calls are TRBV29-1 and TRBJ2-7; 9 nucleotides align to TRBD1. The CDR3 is CSAHYSGGTGRNEQYF. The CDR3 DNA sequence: TGCAGCGCCCACTACTCGGGCGGGACAGGGAGGAACGAGCAGTACTTC.